This is a list of T cell receptor beta chains from one sample in a study of blood T cell repertoires in COVID-19. Assay used: immunoSEQ multiplex PCR; TCRdb lists only in-frame clones, some missing. The sample comprises tens of thousands of clones, roughly 80% of which are singletons, and approximately 6.9% rests with the top ten. Sequencing was performed on peripheral blood. These receptors were collected from a man under 40 with COVID-19, enrolled during active disease. Both conserved end residues are part of each CDR3. The D gene is left open where the match is weak. Some rows have no size entry. The others give once, few or many, or a class for an expanded clone.

NA TRBJ2-1 15 TRBV12-5 NA CASGLVGGRSNEQFF TGTGCTAGTGGTTTGGTAGGAGGGAGATCGAATGAGCAGTTCTTC
once TRBJ2-2 18 TRBV4-1 TRBD1 CASSHLEGGRGDFGELFF TGCGCCAGCAGCCACCTCGAAGGGGGCAGAGGGGATTTCGGGGAGCTGTTTTTT
NA TRBJ1-5 15 TRBV27 NA CASSWGRQVGQPQHF TGTGCCAGCAGTTGGGGCCGACAGGTAGGACAGCCCCAGCATTTT
few TRBJ1-1 14 TRBV4-2 NA CASSQGGENTEAFF TGTGCCAGCAGCCAGGGAGGGGAGAACACTGAAGCTTTCTTT
once TRBJ2-7 12 TRBV2 NA CASTDNSYEQYF TGTGCCAGCACTGACAACTCCTACGAGCAGTACTTC
NA TRBJ2-7 15 TRBV29-1 TRBD2 CSVEYGLAGPYEQYF TGCAGCGTTGAGTATGGCCTAGCGGGGCCCTACGAGCAGTACTTC
NA TRBJ2-1 15 TRBV18 TRBD2 CASSPPSGTFGEQFF TGTGCCAGCTCACCACCTAGCGGGACATTTGGTGAGCAGTTCTTC
NA TRBJ2-5 18 TRBV6-1 TRBD2 CASSENLSGGFFQETQYF TGTGCCAGCAGTGAAAATTTGTCGGGGGGGTTCTTCCAAGAGACCCAGTACTTC
NA TRBJ2-2 14 TRBV2 TRBD1 CASGRDRGSGELFF TGTGCCAGCGGACGGGACAGGGGTTCCGGGGAGCTGTTTTTT
NA TRBJ2-3 13 TRBV9 TRBD2 CASSAGGTDTQYF TGTGCCAGCAGCGCGGGGGGGACAGATACGCAGTATTTT
NA TRBJ2-7 17 TRBV6-6 TRBD2 CASSPAFSGRALGEQYF TGTGCCAGCAGTCCGGCCTTTAGCGGGAGGGCCCTCGGCGAGCAGTACTTC
NA TRBJ1-1 15 TRBV4-3 NA CASSQTLQGQTEAFF TGCGCCAGCAGCCAAACTCTCCAGGGTCAGACTGAAGCTTTCTTT
NA TRBJ1-1 15 TRBV7-9 TRBD1 CASSTQGGMNTEAFF TGTGCCAGCAGCACACAGGGGGGGATGAACACTGAAGCTTTCTTT
NA TRBJ2-5 15 TRBV7-2 NA CASSLAGSGKETQYF TGTGCCAGCAGCTTAGCGGGCTCGGGAAAAGAGACCCAGTACTTC
NA TRBJ1-6 12 TRBV15 NA CATRSVDSPLHF TGTGCCACCAGGTCTGTAGATTCACCCCTCCACTTT
NA TRBJ1-2 15 TRBV6-5 NA CASSLNPRVDYGYTF TGTGCCAGCAGCCTGAACCCCAGGGTGGACTATGGCTACACCTTC
few TRBJ1-2 16 TRBV15 TRBD1 CATSRGGGQGNYGYTF TGTGCCACCAGCAGAGGAGGGGGACAGGGGAACTATGGCTACACCTTC
NA TRBJ2-7 18 TRBV9 TRBD2 CASSVGEGLALDSYEQYF TGTGCCAGCAGCGTAGGGGAAGGACTAGCATTAGACTCCTACGAGCAGTACTTC
NA TRBJ1-3 14 TRBV2 NA CASLQGSSGNTIYF TGTGCCAGCCTCCAGGGGAGCTCTGGAAACACCATATATTTT
NA TRBJ2-3 14 TRBV7-2 NA CASSFFPSTDTQYF TGTGCCAGCAGCTTCTTCCCTAGCACAGATACGCAGTATTTT
NA TRBJ1-3 17 TRBV27 NA CASRSDKGTFGGNTIYF TGTGCCAGCAGATCCGACAAGGGGACGTTCGGGGGTAACACCATATATTTT
NA TRBJ1-5 20 TRBV5-1 TRBD1 CASSLKPGTGGDGSNQPQHF TGCGCCAGCAGCTTGAAACCCGGGACAGGGGGCGATGGGAGCAATCAGCCCCAGCATTTT
NA TRBJ1-1 14 TRBV5-1 NA CASRRSDMNTEAFF TGCGCCAGCAGACGGAGCGATATGAACACTGAAGCTTTCTTT
NA TRBJ1-4 20 TRBV4-3 TRBD1 CASSQDAQGARGGTNEKLFF TGCGCCAGCAGCCAAGATGCGCAGGGGGCGCGTGGTGGGACTAATGAAAAACTGTTTTTT
NA TRBJ1-5 15 TRBV6-5 TRBD1 CASSPGQGANQPQHF TGTGCCAGCAGTCCCGGACAGGGGGCAAATCAGCCCCAGCATTTT
once TRBJ1-2 11 TRBV20-1 NA CSANGRDGYTF TGCAGTGCTAATGGGAGGGATGGCTACACCTTC
NA TRBJ2-2 15 TRBV11-2 NA CASSFRGMNTGELFF TGTGCCAGCAGCTTCCGCGGGATGAACACCGGGGAGCTGTTTTTT
few TRBJ2-1 16 TRBV27 TRBD2 CASKRSGTSGRNEQFF TGTGCCAGCAAACGATCCGGGACTAGCGGGAGGAATGAGCAGTTCTTC
NA TRBJ1-2 16 TRBV6-5 NA CASSYAAGAGNYGYTF TGTGCCAGCAGTTACGCCGCTGGAGCCGGAAACTATGGCTACACCTTC
NA TRBJ1-1 14 TRBV10-1 NA CASSESGGRNEAFF TGCGCCAGCAGTGAGAGCGGGGGTCGGAACGAAGCTTTCTTT
NA TRBJ1-1 14 TRBV28 NA CASSLWGGYTEAFF TGTGCCAGCAGTCTCTGGGGGGGCTACACTGAAGCTTTCTTT
NA TRBJ1-1 13 TRBV11-2 NA CASSPVGVRLSFF TGTGCCAGCAGCCCAGTAGGAGTACGATTATCTTTCTTT
NA TRBJ1-2 12 TRBV27 NA CASSLGANGYTF TGTGCCAGCAGTTTGGGCGCGAATGGCTACACCTTC
few TRBJ1-6 12 TRBV19 NA CASSNRDSPLHF TGTGCCAGTAGTAACCGAGATTCACCCCTCCACTTT
once TRBJ2-1 15 TRBV3-1/TRBV3-2 NA CASSQAGSSYNEQFF TGTGCCAGCAGCCAAGCCGGGAGCTCCTACAATGAGCAGTTCTTC
NA TRBJ1-1 17 TRBV5-1 NA CASSLDSRGWENTEAFF TGCGCCAGCAGCTTGGACAGTAGGGGCTGGGAGAACACTGAAGCTTTCTTT
NA TRBJ1-2 13 TRBV5-1 NA CASRVLANYGYTF TGCGCCAGCAGGGTACTCGCTAACTATGGCTACACCTTC
once TRBJ1-2 16 TRBV19 NA CASSILGAASNYGYTF TGTGCCAGTAGTATTTTGGGGGCCGCATCTAACTATGGCTACACCTTC
NA TRBJ2-7 13 TRBV28 NA CASSLQGLGEQYF TGTGCCAGCAGTTTGCAGGGCCTTGGTGAGCAGTACTTC
NA TRBJ2-7 15 TRBV19 TRBD1 CASSNPGQGSYEQYF TGTGCCAGTAGCAATCCGGGACAGGGATCTTACGAGCAGTACTTC
NA TRBJ1-6 15 TRBV5-1 TRBD1 CASSLGGQGNSPLHF TGCGCCAGCAGCTTGGGGGGACAGGGAAATTCACCCCTCCACTTT
NA TRBJ2-1 13 TRBV7-6 TRBD2 CASSLAGGDEQFF TGTGCCAGCAGCTTGGCGGGAGGGGATGAGCAGTTCTTC
NA TRBJ1-1 13 TRBV5-1 NA CASSPAGVPEAFF TGCGCCAGCAGCCCCGCGGGGGTCCCTGAAGCTTTCTTT
NA TRBJ2-7 12 TRBV4-1 NA CASSPDTGEQYF TGCGCCAGCAGCCCGGACACCGGCGAGCAGTACTTC
NA TRBJ1-5 17 TRBV6-2/TRBV6-3 NA CASSFLWGGGSYQPQHF TGTGCCAGCAGTTTTCTATGGGGTGGGGGGAGTTATCAGCCCCAGCATTTT
NA TRBJ1-2 15 TRBV7-8 NA CASSPRDTVNYGYTF TGTGCCAGCAGCCCCAGGGACACGGTTAACTATGGCTACACCTTC
NA TRBJ1-3 13 TRBV9 NA CASSSGEGNTIYF TGTGCCAGCAGTTCGGGGGAAGGAAACACCATATATTTT
NA TRBJ2-6 16 TRBV27 TRBD1 CASSYRQGAGANVLTF TGTGCCAGCAGTTACAGACAGGGGGCAGGGGCCAACGTCCTGACTTTC
NA TRBJ2-2 14 TRBV19 NA CASSLTRAAGELFF TGTGCCAGTAGCCTAACCCGTGCCGCCGGGGAGCTGTTTTTT
NA TRBJ1-2 15 TRBV4-1 TRBD1 CASSQVTGGNYGYTF TGCGCCAGCAGCCAAGTGACAGGGGGGAACTATGGCTACACCTTC
NA TRBJ2-1 16 TRBV4-1 TRBD1 CASSQAGTGGWNEQFF TGCGCCAGCAGCCAAGCCGGGACAGGGGGCTGGAATGAGCAGTTCTTC
once TRBJ2-1 15 TRBV2 TRBD2 CASSEASGRNNEQFF TGTGCCAGCAGTGAAGCTAGCGGGAGAAACAATGAGCAGTTCTTC
NA TRBJ1-2 15 TRBV7-3 TRBD1 CASSSGQGDPLGYTF TGTGCCAGCAGCTCGGGACAGGGGGACCCTCTTGGCTACACCTTC
NA TRBJ1-2 13 TRBV19 NA CASGGREAYGYTF TGTGCCAGTGGGGGACGGGAGGCCTATGGCTACACCTTC